This record concerns one T cell receptor beta chain sequence. The data originate from a study of cytomegalovirus exposure and HLA in healthy donors. The ends lost 4 bases at V and 4 bases at J; junction bases unmatched: 9. The germline gives CDR1 SEHNR, CDR2 FQNEAQ (reference sequence). The CDR3 loop spans 15 amino acids. The PCR was carried out with 60 Vbeta primers and 13 Jbeta primers. Sequencing was performed with immunoSEQ multiplex PCR; in TCRdb, only in-frame clones are kept and a portion is missing. The table includes some 65,000 clones, about three quarters detected once. Sequencing was done on a sample of PBMCs. This sequence was found in a man in his forties or fifties in good health and CMV-seropositive. The rearrangement links TRBV7-9 to TRBJ2-5; 7 bases are a match to TRBD1. The CDR3 DNA reads as TGTGCCAGCAGCTACCGACAGGGACGGGCAGAGACCCAGTACTTC. Residues: CASSYRQGRAETQYF.